A single sample gave rise to the 25 T cell receptor beta chains below, sequenced in a study of T cells in Graves' hyperthyroidism and ophthalmopathy (dated 2019 in TCRdb). Library construction relied on multiplex PCR. The sample was run on an Illumina HiSeq 2000. TCR beta CDR3 regions were amplified from RNA transcripts. A first-round RT-PCR of the TCR CDR3 used the HTBI primer set with the Qiagen OneStep RT-PCR kit. The public reads were reprocessed in TCRdb via fastp at Q25 and MiXCR, keeping in-frame beta chains. Under each unique CDR3 protein, matching rows form one entry showing the most common genes and DNA. Counted in this sample were fewer than 800,000 distinct CDR3 sequences; around 15% of them appeared once. The top ten clones comprise approximately 8% of the sample. Sequencing was carried out using blood. Source of these receptors: a man aged 18 to 35 with Graves' hyperthyroidism.

This chain joins TRBV4-3 and TRBJ2-7; 12 bases map to TRBD2. The CDR3 extends over 15 amino acids. V was clipped by 3 bases and J by 6 bases; unmatched bases: 6. Per the germline V gene, CDR1 is LGHNA and CDR2 is YSLEER. The CDR3: CASSQATSGSSEQYF. CDR3 in DNA: TGCGCCAGCAGCCAGGCGACTAGCGGGAGTTCCGAGCAGTACTTC.

This rearrangement joins TRBV27 to TRBJ2-7, with TRBD1 as a possible D gene (6 bases). The CDR3 loop spans 17 amino acids. The germline V and J ends were trimmed by 4 bases and 0 bases, with 19 bases remaining between them. The germline V gene encodes CDR1 MNHEY and CDR2 SMNVEV (reference sequence). The DNA for the CDR3 is TGTGCCAGCAGTTCATCGAGCAGGGGACACCGCTCCTACGAGCAGTACTTC. This codes for CASSSSSRGHRSYEQYF.

This clonotype was detected a few times. The J gene is TRBJ2-3, the V gene TRBV6-4; possible D gene TRBD2, 6 bases. Germline CDR1 MRHNA, CDR2 SNTAGT. Trimming removed 3 bases from V and 8 bases from J, with 9 bases in between. CDR3 length equals 12 residues. The CDR3 reads CASSEPGGTQYF. The CDR3 region has the DNA TGTGCCAGCAGTGAGCCCGGGGGTACGCAGTATTTT.

CDR3 in DNA: TGTGCCAGCAGCCCAGGACCAGCTGGGGAGCAGTTCTTC. Its protein product is CASSPGPAGEQFF. V is TRBV11-3 and J is TRBJ2-1; D remains ambiguous. Trimming took 5 bases from V and 10 from J, leaving 15 bases between them. The CDR3 has 13 amino acids. CDR1 SGHNT and CDR2 YENEEA come from the germline V gene.

At least ten counts were recorded for this clonotype. The V and J genes are TRBV28 and TRBJ1-5, with 8 bases fitting TRBD1. This CDR3 is built from 15 residues. The trim removed 5 bases at V and 4 bases at J, leaving 7 bases unmatched. Germline V gives CDR1 MDHEN, CDR2 SYDVKM. CDR3 nucleotide sequence: TGTGCCAGCAGTCCCCGGACAGGGACTAATCAGCCCCAGCATTTT. This sequence encodes CASSPRTGTNQPQHF.

This clonotype was seen more than once but under ten times. The gene calls are TRBV12-3 or TRBV12-4 and TRBJ2-5; D gene unclear. The V gene lost 3 bases and the J gene lost 4 bases, with 6 bases spanning the gap. The CDR3 consists of 12 residues. The CDR3 here is CASSFSRETQYF. The CDR3 region has the DNA TGTGCCAGCAGTTTTAGTAGAGAGACCCAGTACTTC.

This clonotype was detected ten times or more. CDR3 in amino acids: CASRSGSGSYNEQFF. CDR3 nucleotides: TGTGCCAGCAGGAGCGGGAGCGGTTCCTACAATGAGCAGTTCTTC. The chain recombines TRBV28 with TRBJ2-1, with 8 bases fitting TRBD2. CDR1 is MDHEN, CDR2 SYDVKM, per germline. V lost 6 bases to trimming and J lost 1 base; unmatched junction nucleotides: 5. This CDR3 has 15 residues.

This clonotype was picked up many times. The V gene is TRBV9, the J gene TRBJ2-7; no clear D gene. This CDR3 comprises 14 residues. With 0 bases removed from V and 1 base from J, the gap between germline ends came to 8 bases. Germline V gives CDR1 SGDLS, CDR2 YYNGEE. CDR3 amino acids: CASSVAPRSYEQYF. CDR3 nucleotides: TGTGCCAGCAGCGTAGCGCCGCGGTCCTACGAGCAGTACTTC.

This rearrangement joins TRBV10-3 to TRBJ2-1, with D possibly being TRBD1 (6 bases). CDR1 ENHRY and CDR2 SYGVKD come from the germline V gene. CDR3 size: 12 residues. Deletions cut 2 bases from V and 8 bases from J, with 7 bases between. This CDR3 reads CAISETGYEQFF. CDR3 coding DNA: TGTGCCATCAGTGAGACAGGGTATGAGCAGTTCTTC.

This clonotype was counted many times. The chain recombines TRBV7-9 with TRBJ2-3; possibly TRBD1 or TRBD2 for D (5 bases each). V lost 5 bases, J lost 8 bases, and 17 bases lay in between. The CDR3 spans 14 residues. Germline CDR1 reads SEHNR; CDR2 reads FQNEAQ (reference sequence). The CDR3 reads CASSPEGPQGTQYF. DNA for the CDR3: TGTGCCAGCAGCCCCGAGGGCCCGCAGGGTACGCAGTATTTT.

V gene TRBV12-3 or TRBV12-4 combines with J gene TRBJ1-6, with D perhaps matching TRBD1 (6 bases). The CDR3 contains 16 residues. Between the trimmed V and J ends, which lost 6 bases and 6 bases, there was a span of 18 bases. In DNA form, the CDR3 reads TGTGCCAGCAGGCTCACCACCGGGACATTTAATTCACCCCTCCACTTT. Translation gives CASRLTTGTFNSPLHF.

V usage is TRBV29-1 and J usage is TRBJ2-1, with D unresolved. Trimming cost V 6 bases and J 10 bases, with 4 bases left between them. Germline V lookup: CDR1 SQVTM, CDR2 ANQGSEA. The CDR3 contains 8 residues. In DNA, the CDR3 is TGCAGCGTAGAGGAGCAGTTCTTC. Encoded protein: CSVEEQFF.

This clonotype was seen only a few times. The rearrangement links TRBV13 to TRBJ2-4; the D gene is possibly TRBD1 (6 bases). Between the trimmed V and J ends, which lost 3 bases and 9 bases, there was a span of 15 bases. The CDR3 covers 14 residues. Germline loops: CDR1 PRHDT, CDR2 FYEKMQ (reference sequence). The CDR3 DNA sequence: TGTGCCAGCAGCTTGGGGACATCCAAGCCCATTCAGTACTTC. It encodes CASSLGTSKPIQYF.

This clonotype has ten or more counts. The chain is built from TRBV10-3 and TRBJ1-2; 7 bases fit TRBD1. The CDR3 extends over 14 amino acids. J was trimmed by 1 base and V by 7 bases; bases with no gene match: 6. Germline CDR1 reads ENHRY; CDR2 reads SYGVKD. This chain's CDR3 is CAINKGQDNYGYTF. For the CDR3, the DNA is TGTGCCATCAACAAAGGACAGGATAACTATGGCTACACCTTC.

This clonotype was found many times. V usage is TRBV28 and J usage is TRBJ1-5; the D gene is possibly TRBD1 (6 bases). Germline V gives CDR1 MDHEN, CDR2 SYDVKM. CDR3 length equals 16 residues. V shed 4 bases and J shed 2 bases, with 15 bases lying between them. The DNA for the CDR3 is TGTGCCAGCAGTTATTTCCCGGACAGAGGCAATCAGCCCCAGCATTTT. Translating gives CASSYFPDRGNQPQHF.

The chain couples TRBV14 to TRBJ2-1; D possibly corresponds to TRBD2 (6 bases). The CDR3 length is 13 residues. Germline V lookup: CDR1 SGHDN, CDR2 FVKESK. The V end was cut by 5 bases, the J end by 12 bases, with 17 bases between. The CDR3 is CASSTGLADGQFF. CDR3 DNA sequence: TGTGCCAGCAGCACGGGACTTGCCGATGGGCAGTTCTTC.

The table lists this clonotype with many counts. This chain connects TRBV20-1 to TRBJ2-7, with a possible D match to TRBD2 (6 bases). CDR1 is DFQATT and CDR2 is SNEGSKA in the germline V gene (reference sequence). The CDR3 is 13 residues long. The CDR3 region has the DNA TGCAGCGGGGAAGGGACTGACAGCTACGAGCAGTACTTC. It encodes CSGEGTDSYEQYF.

The CDR3 here is CASSRGQGASEQYF. The CDR3, as DNA: TGTGCCAGTAGTAGGGGACAGGGTGCCTCCGAGCAGTACTTC. V is TRBV19 and J is TRBJ2-7; TRBD1 agrees at 9 bases. CDR1 and CDR2 (germline): LNHDA, SQIVND (reference sequence). Germline trimming cut 4 bases from V and 6 bases from J; bases unmatched to any gene: 7. The CDR3 consists of 14 residues.

This clonotype was seen many times. This sequence joins TRBV12-3 or TRBV12-4 and TRBJ2-5; 8 bases are a match to TRBD2. The CDR3 is 14 amino acids. The trim removed 4 bases at V and 4 bases at J, leaving 5 bases unmatched. This CDR3 reads CASSSFRGGETQYF. The CDR3 nucleotides are TGTGCCAGCAGTTCTTTTCGGGGGGGAGAGACCCAGTACTTC.

The CDR3 nucleotides are TGTGCCATCAGTGAGGGACGAGAAAAACTGTTTTTT. Amino acids: CAISEGREKLFF. V and J are TRBV10-3 and TRBJ1-4; the D is unclear. The germline CDR1 and CDR2 sequences are ENHRY and SYGVKD. There are 12 residues in the CDR3. Trimming pared 2 bases from V and 8 bases from J, leaving 6 bases between.

This clonotype was seen repeatedly, ten times or more. The chain links TRBV27 to TRBJ2-1; tentative D call: TRBD2 (5 bases). This CDR3 is built from 17 residues. CDR1 MNHEY and CDR2 SMNVEV come from the germline V gene (reference sequence). Trimming removed 5 bases at V and 0 bases at J, with 17 bases between. CDR3 DNA sequence: TGTGCCAGCAGTCCAACCCCCGATGGGAGCTCCTACAATGAGCAGTTCTTC. It encodes CASSPTPDGSSYNEQFF.

CDR3 in amino acids: CASSKRAPSYNEQFF. Here the CDR3 DNA reads TGCGCCAGCAGCAAAAGGGCACCGTCCTACAATGAGCAGTTCTTC. This rearrangement joins TRBV5-1 to TRBJ2-1; D gene unclear. V was pared by 4 bases and J by 1 base, with 12 bases between. Germline CDR1 reads SGHRS; CDR2 reads YFSETQ. This CDR3 is 15 amino acids long. The full variable domain, completed using reference TRBV5-1 and TRBJ2-1, is KAGVTQTPRYLIKTRGQQVTLSCSPISGHRSVSWYQQTPGQGLQFLFEYFSETQRNKGNFPGRFSGRQFSNSRSEMNVSTLELGDSALYLCASSKRAPSYNEQFFGPGTRLTVL.

The sample holds a few counts of this clonotype. The rearrangement links TRBV30 to TRBJ2-7; a weak D match, TRBD2 (5 bases). This CDR3 contains 14 residues. Germline V gene lookup returns CDR1 GTSNPN and CDR2 SVGIG (reference sequence). Trimming pared 1 base from V and 1 base from J, leaving 11 bases between. This CDR3 is CAWSAGEGSYEQYF. DNA of the CDR3: TGTGCCTGGAGTGCCGGTGAGGGTTCCTACGAGCAGTACTTC.

In this sample, this clonotype turned up many times. The V and J genes are TRBV11-2 and TRBJ2-5; the D gene could be TRBD1 or TRBD2 (5 bases each). Per the germline V gene, CDR1 is SGHAT and CDR2 is FQNNGV. The CDR3 extends over 15 amino acids. V was shortened by 3 bases and J by 4 bases, with 15 bases between the two germline ends. For the CDR3, the DNA is TGTGCCAGCAGCTTGAGCCAGGGAGCTTTAGAGACCCAGTACTTC. Encoded protein: CASSLSQGALETQYF.

This clonotype has ten or more counts. The chain carries TRBV10-3 and TRBJ2-3; D unclear. Germline V gives CDR1 ENHRY, CDR2 SYGVKD. The CDR3 is 11 residues long. V lost 3 bases and J lost 3, with 1 base in between. CDR3: CAISETDTQYF. CDR3 bases: TGTGCCATCAGTGAAACAGATACGCAGTATTTT.